Below, 21 T cell receptor beta chains from the same sample are listed, as sequenced in a study of blood T cells in healthy people across ages. Combining a sample-barcoded 5' primer with a J-beta primer mix, a second PCR ran for roughly 7 to 11 cycles. One entry per CDR3 protein, called by TCRdb with MiXCR from the 5' RACE reads. The sample shows about 1.7 million distinct CDR3 sequences, under 30% of them seen only once. Sequenced sample: blood. The receptor set was obtained from a woman aged 25 to 39 in good health.

The chain employs TRBV4-1 and TRBJ1-2, with 9 bases fitting TRBD1. V trimming: 2 bases; J trimming: 4 bases; junction bases outside the gene matches: 2. Germline V lookup: CDR1 MGHRA, CDR2 YSYEKL. This CDR3 contains 14 residues. The CDR3 is CASSQWTGVYGYTF. CDR3 nucleotide sequence: TGCGCCAGCAGCCAATGGACAGGGGTCTATGGCTACACCTTC.

The sample holds a few counts of this clonotype. V is TRBV7-2 and J is TRBJ2-5; no reliable D call. The CDR3 is made up of 12 amino acids. V shed 5 bases and J shed 4 bases, with 8 bases lying between them. In germline, CDR1 is SGHTA, CDR2 FQGNSA. CDR3 in amino acids: CASSVNRETQYF. CDR3 coding DNA: TGTGCCAGCAGCGTTAATCGAGAGACCCAGTACTTC. The complete variable domain, with remaining parts taken from reference TRBV7-2 and TRBJ2-5, reads GAGVSQSPSNKVTEKGKDVELRCDPISGHTALYWYRQSLGQGLEFLIYFQGNSAPDKSGLPSDRFSAERTGGSVSTLTIQRTQQEDSAVYLCASSVNRETQYFGPGTRLLVL.

About this clonotype: A read error may explain this, as a much larger clone is one base away. The chain joins TRBV18 to TRBJ2-7; weak D call: TRBD1 (5 bases). Germline V gives CDR1 KGHSH, CDR2 LQKENI. The CDR3 spans 14 residues. V was cut by 6 bases and J by 3 bases, with 15 bases left in between. The CDR3 here is CASSGETEFYEQYF. DNA for the CDR3: TGTGCCAGCTCGGGCGAGACAGAGTTCTACGAGCAGTACTTC.

This clonotype has only a few counts. The genes are TRBV3-1 and TRBJ2-7, with a weak D call TRBD1 (5 bases). Per germline, CDR1 LGHDT and CDR2 YNNKEL (reference sequence). The CDR3 sequence is 14 residues long. Trimming removed 1 base at V and 5 bases at J, with 12 bases between. CDR3 DNA sequence: TGTGCCAGCAGCCAAGCTGCAGGGTCCCACGAGCAGTACTTC. Protein sequence: CASSQAAGSHEQYF.

This clonotype was detected a few times. V gene TRBV12-3 or TRBV12-4 combines with J gene TRBJ1-1; D is unresolved. The CDR3 extends over 15 amino acids. Trimming stripped 4 bases from V and 0 bases from J, with 12 bases between. CDR3 in amino acids: CASSSRTGLNTEAFF. CDR3 nucleotides: TGTGCCAGCAGTTCCCGGACGGGTTTGAACACTGAAGCTTTCTTT.

This clonotype has just a few counts. CDR3 amino acids: CASSRGGAGADTQYF. As DNA, the CDR3 is TGTGCCAGCAGTCGCGGGGGGGCTGGAGCAGATACGCAGTATTTT. This chain joins TRBV27 and TRBJ2-3, with 9 nucleotides matching TRBD2. The CDR3 has 15 amino acids. CDR1 is MNHEY and CDR2 is SMNVEV in the germline V gene (reference sequence). Germline trimming cut 5 bases from V and 4 bases from J; bases unmatched to any gene: 7.

This clonotype has a count of ten or more. The V call is TRBV7-6, the J call TRBJ1-1; D ambiguous. The CDR3 totals 13 residues. CDR1 SGHVS and CDR2 FNYEAQ come from the germline V gene. V dropped 2 bases and J dropped 1 base, with 5 bases sitting between them. The CDR3 DNA sequence: TGTGCCAGCAGCTTACAGAAGAACACTGAAGCTTTCTTT. Its translation is CASSLQKNTEAFF.

Details on this clonotype: A much larger clone lies one base from this, so it may be a read error. The V gene is TRBV28, the J gene TRBJ2-5; D not resolved. The last part of the DNA fits TRBJ2-7 better; the J call may be wrong. The CDR3 loop spans 14 amino acids. CDR1 is MDHEN and CDR2 is SYDVKM in the germline V gene. DNA of the CDR3: TGTGCCAGCAGTTTATGGCAGGCCTTCTACGAGCAGTACTTC. Protein sequence: CASSLWQAFYEQYF.

Only a few counts were recorded for this clonotype. The chain is built from TRBV12-3 or TRBV12-4 and TRBJ1-6; 9 bases map to TRBD1. J lost 7 bases, V lost 8 bases, and 9 bases had no gene match. The length of the CDR3 is 15 residues. The CDR3 sequence: CASLLGGQGNSPLHF. The CDR3 DNA sequence: TGTGCCAGCCTCCTGGGGGGACAGGGAAATTCACCCCTCCACTTT.

V is TRBV30 and J is TRBJ2-7; 12 nucleotides line up with TRBD2. Unmatched junction bases numbered 2, after V lost 3 bases and J lost 5 bases. Germline V gene data show CDR1 as GTSNPN and CDR2 as SVGIG (reference sequence). CDR3 length: 13 residues. The CDR3 region has the DNA TGTGCCTGGAGACCTAGCGGGAGGGACGAGCAGTACTTC. Amino acids: CAWRPSGRDEQYF.

This clonotype was seen a handful of times. The chain joins TRBV5-6 to TRBJ2-3, with D tentatively TRBD1 (6 bases). V was trimmed by 5 bases and J by 2 bases, leaving 12 bases between them. Germline V gene data show CDR1 as SGHDT and CDR2 as YYEEEE. This CDR3 has 14 residues. The CDR3 DNA sequence: TGTGCCAGCAGATCCAGGGGTTACACAGATACGCAGTATTTT. This codes for CASRSRGYTDTQYF.

V usage is TRBV4-3 and J usage is TRBJ1-2; D is unclear. Germline lookup yields CDR1 LGHNA and CDR2 YSLEER. The CDR3 sequence is 14 residues long. V lost 1 base, J lost 8 bases, and 14 bases lay in between. This CDR3 reads CASSQVGQEGGYTF. The CDR3 nucleotides are TGCGCCAGCAGCCAAGTTGGGCAGGAAGGAGGCTACACCTTC.

The chain employs TRBV30 and TRBJ1-2; 11 nucleotides agree with TRBD1. Germline V CDR1 and CDR2: GTSNPN, SVGIG (reference sequence). The CDR3 has 15 residues. Losses at the gene ends were 4 bases for V and 6 bases for J; bases not matched to a gene: 10. As DNA, the CDR3 is TGTGCCTGGAAAGGATGGACAGGGGGCTCAGATGGCTACACCTTC. It yields the protein CAWKGWTGGSDGYTF.

The CDR3: CSARGLAGLQETQYF. The CDR3 region has the DNA TGCAGTGCTAGAGGACTAGCGGGCCTCCAAGAGACCCAGTACTTC. The chain combines TRBV20-1 with TRBJ2-5, with 10 bases identical to TRBD2. The germline CDR1 and CDR2 sequences are DFQATT and SNEGSKA (reference sequence). The CDR3 has 15 amino acids. The junction had 3 bases not matched to a gene; V was cut back by 1 base and J by 1 base.

This clonotype was found a few times. This rearrangement joins TRBV9 to TRBJ2-7, with 10 bases fitting TRBD1. The germline V gene has CDR1 SGDLS and CDR2 YYNGEE. The CDR3 is 14 amino acids. V was pared by 3 bases and J by 6 bases, with 6 bases of the junction left unmatched. Written as DNA, the CDR3 is TGTGCCAGCAGCGGAAGATGGGACAGGGGCGAGCAGTACTTC. Translation: CASSGRWDRGEQYF. Using reference TRBV9 and TRBJ2-7 for the parts outside the CDR3, the full variable domain is DSGVTQTPKHLITATGQRVTLRCSPRSGDLSVYWYQQSLDQGLQFLIQYYNGEERAKGNILERFSAQQFPDLHSELNLSSLELGDSALYFCASSGRWDRGEQYFGPGTRLTVT.

A few counts support this clonotype. This chain links TRBV27 with TRBJ2-7; D gene uncertain. V was trimmed by 8 bases and J by 1 base, leaving 18 bases between them. The CDR3 consists of 15 residues. From germline, CDR1 is MNHEY and CDR2 SMNVEV (reference sequence). The CDR3: CASGTLLQSSYEQYF. The CDR3, as DNA: TGTGCCAGCGGCACTTTACTGCAGTCATCCTACGAGCAGTACTTC.

This clonotype was counted between two and nine times. The rearrangement joins TRBV2 to TRBJ2-7; 11 nucleotides agree with TRBD2. CDR3 length: 14 amino acids. Germline CDR1 SNHLY, CDR2 FYNNEI. Trimming took 6 bases from V and 7 from J; bases not matched to a gene: 8. The CDR3: CASRVAGGPGEQYF. The CDR3 bases are TGTGCCAGCAGGGTAGCGGGAGGGCCTGGGGAGCAGTACTTC.

A word on this clonotype: Mismatch with germline at one junction end may stem from a read error. The CDR3 bases are TGCGCTAGCAGCTTGGCAGCGACCAGCTACGAGCAGTACTTC. Protein product: CASSLAATSYEQYF. This rearrangement joins TRBV5-1 to TRBJ2-7; no clear D gene. The CDR3 contains 14 residues. CDR1 is SGHRS, CDR2 YFSETQ, per germline.

As concerns this clonotype: A clone one base away is much larger, so this may be a read error. The genes are TRBV4-1 and TRBJ2-5; a weak D match, TRBD2 (6 bases). The CDR3 runs 13 residues. Trimming took off 3 bases at V and 5 bases at J, with 10 bases between the two ends. The germline V gene has CDR1 MGHRA and CDR2 YSYEKL. CDR3 sequence: CASSQWEAETQYF. DNA of the CDR3: TGCGCCAGCAGCCAGTGGGAGGCTGAGACCCAGTACTTC.

This clonotype was seen only once. The chain is built from TRBV25-1 and TRBJ1-2, with D uncertain. V gave up 1 base and J gave up 2 bases, with 8 bases separating them. Germline V gene data show CDR1 as MGHDK and CDR2 as SYGVNS. The CDR3 totals 14 residues. The CDR3 region is CASSEFRGNYGYTF. The CDR3 DNA sequence: TGTGCCAGCAGTGAATTCCGTGGCAACTATGGCTACACCTTC.

The rearrangement links TRBV28 to TRBJ1-2; possibly TRBD1 for D (6 bases). The germline V gene has CDR1 MDHEN and CDR2 SYDVKM. The CDR3 spans 17 residues. Between the trimmed V and J ends, which lost 3 bases and 0 bases, there was a span of 17 bases. The CDR3 reads CASSFGGAQISNYGYTF. The DNA of the CDR3 is TGTGCCAGCAGTTTTGGGGGGGCGCAGATATCTAACTATGGCTACACCTTC.